A single sample gave rise to the 25 T cell receptor beta chains below, sequenced in a study of beta chain features in type 1 diabetes. Notes on the study in general: Among all four CD4+ subsets, Type 1 diabetes patients had TCRB CDR3s that were moderately but significantly shorter.

Sequencing targeted expressed TCRB transcripts, as all isolated RNA had been reverse transcribed. Assay used: immunoSEQ multiplex PCR; TCRdb lists only in-frame clones, some missing. This table holds about 360,000 clones, roughly 12% found once. Which antigens these TCRs recognize remains unknown. The sequencing input was naive CD4+ T cells from blood. All receptors come from a young woman with type 1 diabetes.

This rearrangement joins TRBV29-1 to TRBJ2-3; D is perhaps TRBD1 (6 bases). The germline V gene encodes CDR1 SQVTM and CDR2 ANQGSEA. This CDR3 comprises 12 residues. The V gene lost 7 bases and the J gene lost 5 bases, with 13 bases spanning the gap. Here the CDR3 DNA reads TGCAGCGGAGGGGGACGGGGAGATACGCAGTATTTT. This codes for CSGGGRGDTQYF.

The chain joins TRBV18 to TRBJ1-1; the match to TRBD1 covers 7 bases. The V gene end was trimmed by 3 bases and the J gene end by 8 bases; junction bases not matched to a gene: 3. Per the germline V gene, CDR1 is KGHSH and CDR2 is LQKENI. The CDR3 consists of 12 residues. CDR3 nucleotide sequence: TGTGCCAGCTCACCGGGACAGAGAGAAGCTTTCTTT. It specifies CASSPGQREAFF.

The chain recombines TRBV9 with TRBJ2-2, with a possible D match to TRBD2 (6 bases). CDR1 is SGDLS, CDR2 YYNGEE, per germline. The V end was cut by 4 bases, the J end by 1 base, with 8 bases between. The CDR3 contains 14 residues. The CDR3 spells CASSHGGNTGELFF. As DNA, the CDR3 is TGTGCCAGCAGCCACGGGGGGAACACCGGGGAGCTGTTTTTT.

This clone was counted between two and nine times. The chain joins TRBV4-1 to TRBJ2-7, with TRBD1 matching over 7 bases. Germline trimming cut 3 bases from V and 0 bases from J; bases unmatched to any gene: 5. Germline assignment: CDR1 MGHRA and CDR2 YSYEKL. The CDR3 is 15 amino acids. CDR3 in DNA: TGCGCCAGCAGCCACCCGGACAGGTCCTCCTACGAGCAGTACTTC. This sequence encodes CASSHPDRSSYEQYF.

This clone came up a few times. This chain connects TRBV6-4 to TRBJ1-5; 8 nucleotides match TRBD1. The CDR3 has 14 residues. The junction had 4 bases not matched to a gene; V was cut back by 2 bases and J by 7 bases. CDR1 and CDR2 from the germline V gene are MRHNA and SNTAGT. The CDR3 region is CASSDGQGAQPQHF. CDR3 in DNA: TGTGCCAGCAGTGACGGGCAGGGGGCACAGCCCCAGCATTTT.

The rearrangement joins TRBV28 to TRBJ2-1, with 8 nucleotides matching TRBD2. The CDR3 is 14 amino acids. V lost 5 bases, J lost 5 bases, and 5 bases stayed unmatched. CDR1 is MDHEN and CDR2 is SYDVKM in the germline V gene. The CDR3 nucleotides are TGTGCCAGCAGTCTGGCGGGGGGCAACAATGAGCAGTTCTTC. Translating gives CASSLAGGNNEQFF. The whole variable domain, remainder taken from reference TRBV28 and TRBJ2-1, is DVKVTQSSRYLVKRTGEKVFLECVQDMDHENMFWYRQDPGLGLRLIYFSYDVKMKEKGDIPEGYSVSREKKERFSLILESASTNQTSMYLCASSLAGGNNEQFFGPGTRLTVL.

In this sample, this clone turned up a few times. V gene TRBV12-5 combines with J gene TRBJ2-7; D might be TRBD1 (6 bases). The CDR3 consists of 14 residues. Trimming removed 4 bases from V and 7 bases from J, with 17 bases in between. The germline V gene encodes CDR1 LGHNT and CDR2 FRNRAP. The CDR3 DNA reads TGTGCTAGTGGTTCTTGGACAGCCTATGGGGAGCAGTACTTC. It codes for CASGSWTAYGEQYF.

The chain employs TRBV7-2 and TRBJ2-3; weak D call: TRBD2 (5 bases). The CDR3 totals 15 residues. Germline assignment: CDR1 SGHTA and CDR2 FQGNSA. Trimming shortened V by 0 bases and J by 1 base, and 8 bases separated the two germline ends. CDR3 sequence (DNA): TGTGCCAGCAGCTTAGCGGGAGATCGCACAGATACGCAGTATTTT. Protein sequence: CASSLAGDRTDTQYF. Full variable domain (missing parts from reference TRBV7-2 and TRBJ2-3): GAGVSQSPSNKVTEKGKDVELRCDPISGHTALYWYRQSLGQGLEFLIYFQGNSAPDKSGLPSDRFSAERTGGSVSTLTIQRTQQEDSAVYLCASSLAGDRTDTQYFGPGTRLTVL.

This sequence joins TRBV27 and TRBJ2-1, with 7 nucleotides matching TRBD2. The germline CDR1 and CDR2 sequences are MNHEY and SMNVEV (reference sequence). This CDR3 is 17 amino acids long. V dropped 7 bases and J dropped 0; count of bases not matched to a gene: 12. CDR3 coding DNA: TGTGCCAGCATGAAAATGCGGGAGACCCTCTCCTACAATGAGCAGTTCTTC. Its protein is CASMKMRETLSYNEQFF.

This clone has a handful of counts. The rearrangement joins TRBV15 to TRBJ2-7, with 9 bases aligning to TRBD1. Per germline, CDR1 LNHNV and CDR2 YYDKDF (reference sequence). The CDR3 totals 16 residues. V shed 2 bases and J 2 bases; nucleotides not matched to a gene: 7. The CDR3 DNA is TGTGCCACCAGCAGAACAATCCGGGACAGGGCCTACGAGCAGTACTTC. As protein: CATSRTIRDRAYEQYF.

This clone was detected only a few times. The chain is built from TRBV4-3 and TRBJ2-1, with D perhaps TRBD1 (5 bases). There are 14 residues in the CDR3. The ends were cut back, 3 bases at V and 4 bases at J, with 10 bases in the middle. Germline assignment: CDR1 LGHNA and CDR2 YSLEER. The CDR3 reads CASSQQGMYNEQFF. In DNA, the CDR3 is TGCGCCAGCAGCCAGCAGGGAATGTACAATGAGCAGTTCTTC.

The chain employs TRBV13 and TRBJ1-2; D is possibly TRBD1 (6 bases). The V end was cut by 6 bases, the J end by 6 bases, with 14 bases between. The CDR3 length is 13 residues. Germline CDR1 is PRHDT and CDR2 is FYEKMQ (reference sequence). The CDR3: CASRVTGTHGYTF. The CDR3 DNA follows: TGTGCCAGCAGGGTGACCGGGACACATGGCTACACCTTC.

The genes are TRBV5-1 and TRBJ2-5; D might be TRBD1 (5 bases). Per germline, CDR1 SGHRS and CDR2 YFSETQ. This CDR3 has 16 residues. The germline V and J ends were trimmed by 3 bases and 1 base, with 16 bases remaining between them. The CDR3 is CASSSIEWGSQETQYF. In DNA, the CDR3 is TGCGCCAGCAGCTCTATCGAATGGGGCTCCCAAGAGACCCAGTACTTC.

The chain is built from TRBV9 and TRBJ2-1, with 10 nucleotides matching TRBD1. Trimming at V came to 7 bases and at J to 5 bases, leaving 9 bases not matched to a gene. Germline CDR1 SGDLS, CDR2 YYNGEE. The CDR3 is 15 residues long. CDR3 nucleotide sequence: TGTGCCAGCCTCCAGCGGGGACAGGGGAACAATGAGCAGTTCTTC. The encoded protein is CASLQRGQGNNEQFF.

Only a few counts were recorded for this clone. V usage is TRBV7-9 and J usage is TRBJ2-3, with a possible D match to TRBD1 (5 bases). This CDR3 is 14 amino acids long. The germline V gene encodes CDR1 SEHNR and CDR2 FQNEAQ (reference sequence). Trimming shortened V by 4 bases and J by 7 bases, and 15 bases separated the two germline ends. The CDR3 DNA sequence: TGTGCCAGCAGCTCAGGGCCGGGCGTCTATACGCAGTATTTT. Translated, it gives CASSSGPGVYTQYF.

This clone was detected only a few times. J is TRBJ1-3 and V is TRBV20-1; D uncertain. The CDR3 runs 11 residues. V lost 5 bases, J lost 9 bases, and 11 bases lay in between. From germline, CDR1 is DFQATT and CDR2 SNEGSKA (reference sequence). This CDR3 reads CSAGPEGTIYF. DNA of the CDR3: TGCAGTGCTGGGCCGGAGGGCACCATATATTTT.

In its sample, this clone was seen a few times. J is TRBJ2-7 and V is TRBV7-9, with 14 bases matching TRBD2. J gave up 4 bases and V 11 bases, and 4 bases lay outside the gene matches. CDR3 length: 13 amino acids. The germline V gene encodes CDR1 SEHNR and CDR2 FQNEAQ (reference sequence). The DNA for the CDR3 is TGTGCCGGCGGGACTAGCGGGAGATACGAGCAGTACTTC. This sequence encodes CAGGTSGRYEQYF.

The CDR3 DNA follows: TGTGCCAGCAGCCGCAGCGGGCAGGGAAAGTACTTC. It is translated as CASSRSGQGKYF. The chain has TRBV11-2 and TRBJ2-7, with D maybe TRBD2 (6 bases). The CDR3 is 12 residues long. Germline V lookup: CDR1 SGHAT, CDR2 FQNNGV. The V end lost 5 bases, the J end lost 11 bases, and 16 bases lay between the germline ends. Together with reference TRBV11-2 and TRBJ2-7, the CDR3 gives the full variable domain: EAGVAQSPRYKIIEKRQSVAFWCNPISGHATLYWYQQILGQGPKLLIQFQNNGVVDDSQLPKDRFSAERLKGVDSTLKIQPAKLEDSAVYLCASSRSGQGKYFGPGTRLTVT.

The table lists this clone with a few counts. The chain combines TRBV7-9 with TRBJ2-7; TRBD1 agrees at 9 bases. Looked up from germline, CDR1 is SEHNR and CDR2 is FQNEAQ (reference sequence). CDR3 length: 14 residues. The junction had 4 bases not matched to a gene; V was cut back by 4 bases and J by 3 bases. The CDR3 DNA sequence: TGTGCCAGCAGCTCCGGGACAGGGAACTACGAGCAGTACTTC. It yields the protein CASSSGTGNYEQYF. The full variable domain, completed using reference TRBV7-9 and TRBJ2-7, is DTGVSQNPRHKITKRGQNVTFRCDPISEHNRLYWYRQTLGQGPEFLTYFQNEAQLEKSRLLSDRFSAERPKGSFSTLEIQRTEQGDSAMYLCASSSGTGNYEQYFGPGTRLTVT.

This clone was recorded a few times. The chain combines TRBV4-1 with TRBJ2-2; perhaps TRBD1 as D (6 bases). This CDR3 is 16 amino acids long. With 3 bases removed from V and 1 base from J, the gap between germline ends came to 12 bases. The germline gives CDR1 MGHRA, CDR2 YSYEKL. The CDR3 DNA reads TGCGCCAGCAGCCAGACCGGGACACAGAACACCGGGGAGCTGTTTTTT. It codes for CASSQTGTQNTGELFF.

The chain carries TRBV7-2 and TRBJ2-1; D possibly corresponds to TRBD2 (7 bases). V shed 7 bases and J shed 7 bases, with 17 bases lying between them. Germline CDR1 SGHTA, CDR2 FQGNSA. The length of the CDR3 is 14 residues. CDR3 region: CASTRGGTINEQFF. The CDR3 DNA sequence: TGTGCCAGCACTAGGGGGGGTACCATAAATGAGCAGTTCTTC.

Only a few counts were recorded for this clone. The rearrangement joins TRBV7-2 to TRBJ1-1; no firm D call. Germline-derived CDR1 and CDR2 are SGHTA and FQGNSA. Trimming cost V 1 base and J 8 bases, with 11 bases left between them. The CDR3 loop spans 13 amino acids. The CDR3 spells CASSLDSLFEAFF. The CDR3 nucleotides read TGTGCCAGCAGCTTAGATTCTCTATTCGAAGCTTTCTTT.

A few counts support this clone. This sequence joins TRBV7-9 and TRBJ1-1; possible D gene TRBD1, 6 bases. Germline CDR1 SEHNR, CDR2 FQNEAQ (reference sequence). The ends were cut back, 5 bases at V and 8 bases at J, with 12 bases in the middle. This CDR3 region has 12 residues. The CDR3 protein is CASSGGASEAFF. CDR3 sequence (DNA): TGTGCCAGCAGCGGGGGGGCATCAGAAGCTTTCTTT.

The chain uses TRBV19 and TRBJ1-1; no clear D gene. Trimming removed 1 base from V and 5 bases from J, with 5 bases in between. The length of the CDR3 is 12 residues. CDR1 and CDR2 from the germline V gene are LNHDA and SQIVND (reference sequence). The CDR3 DNA reads TGTGCCAGTAGTATAGGGGCAACTGAAGCTTTCTTT. Protein product: CASSIGATEAFF.

The chain couples TRBV7-3 to TRBJ2-5, with 8 nucleotides matching TRBD2. Germline V gives CDR1 SGHTA, CDR2 FQGTGA. The trim removed 1 base at V and 5 bases at J, leaving 12 bases unmatched. This CDR3 has 17 residues. CDR3 nucleotides: TGTGCCAGCAGCTTAATGGCTAGCGGGTTCAAAGGGGAGACCCAGTACTTC. Translated: CASSLMASGFKGETQYF.